A selection of T cell receptor beta chains follows, all from one sample in a study of T cell responses to AZD1222 COVID-19 vaccine. Only in-frame clones appear in the TCRdb table, and some are missing; sequencing was by immunoSEQ multiplex PCR. The repertoire includes tens of thousands of clones, more than 80% of them detected once, and around 2% sits in the top ten. Sequenced here: peripheral blood, sampled on day 0 of AZD1222 vaccination. These receptors all stem from an adult in good health. CDR3s include the opening cysteine and the closing phenylalanine or tryptophan. A D gene is named only where the DNA matches it firmly. Expanded clones get a size class; other rows say once, few or many, or leave the size out.

J	V	D	size	CDR3	DNA
TRBJ1-2	TRBV14	-	-	CASRLQGTDGYTF	TGTGCCAGCAGGCTACAGGGTACGGATGGCTACACCTTC
TRBJ1-6	TRBV30	-	once	CAWNGGLARDSPLHF	TGTGCCTGGAACGGGGGGCTGGCCAGGGATTCACCCCTCCACTTT
TRBJ2-1	TRBV27	-	-	CASSLIPSDSSYNEQFF	TGTGCCAGCAGTTTAATCCCTAGCGACAGCTCCTACAATGAGCAGTTCTTC
TRBJ2-6	TRBV18	-	once	CASSPTPAQLNSGANVLTF	TGTGCCAGCTCACCGACCCCGGCCCAGTTGAACTCTGGGGCCAACGTCCTGACTTTC
TRBJ2-1	TRBV5-7	TRBD2	-	CASSTRLAGGSYNEQFF	TGTGCCAGCAGCACGAGACTAGCGGGGGGCTCCTACAATGAGCAGTTCTTC
TRBJ2-7	TRBV12-3/TRBV12-4	-	-	CASRVGYEQYF	TGTGCCAGCAGGGTAGGTTACGAGCAGTACTTC
TRBJ2-3	TRBV18	TRBD1	-	CASSRTGGGSTDTQYF	TGTGCCAGCTCTCGGACAGGGGGAGGGAGCACAGATACGCAGTATTTT
TRBJ2-6	TRBV7-3	TRBD1	once	CASSLIRQGLSSGANVLTF	TGTGCCAGCAGCTTAATCCGACAGGGATTAAGCTCTGGGGCCAACGTCCTGACTTTC
TRBJ1-1	TRBV7-2	-	-	CASSYMNTEAFF	TGTGCCAGCAGCTACATGAACACTGAAGCTTTCTTT
TRBJ2-1	TRBV27	-	-	CASSLRKLVSNNEQFF	TGTGCCAGCAGTTTACGTAAGCTAGTTTCAAACAATGAGCAGTTCTTC
TRBJ1-5	TRBV24-1	-	-	CATSETGRTSNQPQHF	TGTGCCACCAGTGAAACCGGACGGACTAGCAATCAGCCCCAGCATTTT
TRBJ1-1	TRBV6-5	-	-	CASGARGLSTEAFF	TGTGCCAGCGGAGCCCGGGGGCTGTCTACTGAAGCTTTCTTT
TRBJ2-3	TRBV29-1	-	-	CSVERAGDTQYF	TGCAGCGTTGAGCGGGCGGGGGATACGCAGTATTTT
TRBJ2-7	TRBV28	TRBD2	-	CASRLAGYEQYF	TGTGCCAGCAGGCTAGCGGGCTACGAGCAGTACTTC
TRBJ2-1	TRBV11-2	TRBD2	-	CASRTSGRNEQFF	TGTGCCAGCCGGACTAGCGGGAGGAATGAGCAGTTCTTC
TRBJ2-7	TRBV3-1/TRBV3-2	TRBD1	-	CASSQVPGQGYEQYF	TGTGCCAGCAGCCAAGTCCCCGGACAGGGCTACGAGCAGTACTTC
TRBJ1-2	TRBV28	-	-	CASSLLDSSYTF	TGTGCCAGCAGTTTACTGGACTCTAGCTACACCTTC
TRBJ2-7	TRBV29-1	-	-	CSVTTGPYEQYF	TGCAGCGTTACCACAGGGCCCTACGAGCAGTACTTC
TRBJ2-7	TRBV9	TRBD2	once	CASSVGTSGSYEQYF	TGTGCCAGCAGCGTAGGGACTAGCGGGAGCTACGAGCAGTACTTC
TRBJ2-2	TRBV5-1	-	-	CASSLGILSGKNTGELFF	TGCGCCAGCAGCTTGGGAATTCTTTCCGGGAAGAACACCGGGGAGCTGTTTTTT
TRBJ1-2	TRBV29-1	TRBD1	-	CSVEATPGTGRGGYTF	TGCAGCGTTGAAGCGACCCCAGGGACAGGTAGAGGGGGCTACACCTTC
TRBJ2-1	TRBV9	TRBD2	once	CASSVEILAGDRNEQFF	TGTGCCAGCAGCGTAGAAATACTAGCGGGAGATCGGAATGAGCAGTTCTTC
TRBJ1-5	TRBV29-1	TRBD1	-	CSVRQGVGQPQHF	TGCAGCGTCCGACAGGGGGTAGGGCAGCCCCAGCATTTT
TRBJ2-3	TRBV28	-	-	CASSPTVATDTQYF	TGTGCCAGCAGTCCTACGGTCGCTACAGATACGCAGTATTTT
TRBJ1-2	TRBV25-1	-	once	CASSEPGRQPSYTF	TGTGCCAGCAGTGAGCCAGGAAGACAACCAAGCTACACCTTC
TRBJ2-2	TRBV19	-	-	CASSIGQVNTGELFF	TGTGCCAGTAGTATCGGTCAGGTCAACACCGGGGAGCTGTTTTTT
TRBJ2-1	TRBV2	TRBD2	-	CASMTTSGSEQFF	TGTGCCAGCATGACGACTAGCGGGAGTGAGCAGTTCTTC
TRBJ2-3	TRBV6-1	TRBD2	-	CASSAAGAGLSTDTQYF	TGTGCCAGCAGTGCTGCCGGAGCGGGACTAAGCACAGATACGCAGTATTTT
TRBJ2-7	TRBV6-5	-	-	CASSYSFLKEQYF	TGTGCCAGCAGTTACTCGTTTCTTAAAGAGCAGTACTTC
TRBJ2-2	TRBV10-3	TRBD2	-	CAISEPRGLAGLGELFF	TGTGCCATCAGTGAGCCGCGAGGACTAGCGGGACTCGGGGAGCTGTTTTTT
TRBJ2-1	TRBV2	-	-	CASTHVLYRVSYNEQFF	TGTGCCAGCACCCACGTGTTGTACAGGGTGTCCTACAATGAGCAGTTCTTC
TRBJ1-3	TRBV6-5	-	-	CATAGAGNTIYF	TGTGCCACTGCAGGGGCCGGAAACACCATATATTTT
TRBJ2-2	TRBV2	-	-	CASSERENTGELFF	TGTGCCAGCAGTGAAAGGGAGAACACCGGGGAGCTGTTTTTT